One and the same sample provided the 4 T cell receptor beta chains below, sequenced in a study of T cells expressing NK-cell markers (dated by TCRdb to 2018 to 2021). To prepare the library, 5' RACE was applied. Sequencing relied on an Illumina HiSeq 2000. Based on TCRdb reprocessing of the reads, there is one entry per CDR3 protein sequence, and DNA is missing. The sample table includes 500,000 to 700,000 distinct CDR3 sequences. Around 4% of the sample is taken by the ten largest. The material sequenced was blood T cells: a sorted CD56 or NKG2C T cell subset, CD4+ or CD8+ T cells, or bulk PBMC T cells (not recorded which). Every receptor here comes from a young man in good health. Donor details come from another sample of the same person, matched by shared clones.

The chain employs TRBV14 and TRBJ2-1; there is no DNA to check the TCRdb D call of TRBD2. In germline, CDR1 is SGHDN, CDR2 FVKESK. This CDR3 contains 17 residues. Here the CDR3 reads CASSQEVRGSIHNEQFF.

The gene calls are TRBV4-3 and TRBJ2-1; TCRdb names TRBD2, which stays unverified in the absence of DNA. The CDR3 has 14 amino acids. CDR1 and CDR2 (germline): LGHNA, YSLEER. The CDR3 loop reads CASSQDFTGVGQFF.

The rearrangement joins TRBV29-1 to TRBJ2-3; the D call from TCRdb, TRBD1, cannot be confirmed without DNA. The CDR3 runs to 14 residues. The germline CDR1 and CDR2 sequences are SQVTM and ANQGSEA. The CDR3 here is CSVEPPPTSSPQYF.

The J gene is TRBJ2-1, the V gene TRBV5-1; TCRdb selects TRBD2, and the lack of DNA leaves this call unchecked. CDR3 length: 17 residues. The V gene's germline CDR1 is SGHRS and CDR2 YFSETQ. The CDR3 sequence: CASSPTPSGAPWDEQFF.